These 9 T cell receptor beta chains came from one sample sequenced in a study of T-cell memory formation after mild COVID-19. Each CDR3 protein gets one entry after TCRdb re-called the 5' RACE reads with MiXCR. The sample records roughly 89,000 distinct CDR3 sequences, roughly 16% being singletons. The sequenced sample consisted of PBMCs or a T cell subset sorted from them (not recorded which). These receptors came from a young man who had mild COVID-19 (a few samples of this study predate the infection). Cell type and time point are not known.

Only a few counts were recorded for this clonotype. This chain links TRBV3-1 with TRBJ1-2; 7 bases match TRBD1. J was trimmed by 8 bases and V by 4 bases; bases with no gene match: 10. The germline V gene encodes CDR1 LGHDT and CDR2 YNNKEL (reference sequence). CDR3 length: 14 amino acids. The chain's CDR3 is CASSLKTGLRGYTF. In DNA, the CDR3 is TGTGCCAGCAGCCTAAAGACAGGGTTGCGAGGCTACACCTTC.

This chain uses TRBV12-3 or TRBV12-4 with TRBJ1-2, with unresolved D. V was cut by 10 bases and J by 3 bases, with 15 bases left in between. This CDR3 has 13 amino acids. CDR3 in DNA: TGTGCCATCACCCAGGCTCAGGACTATGGCTACACCTTC. This sequence encodes CAITQAQDYGYTF.

This clonotype has a handful of counts. The chain links TRBV29-1 to TRBJ2-1; possible D gene TRBD2, 5 bases. The CDR3 sequence is 12 residues long. V was cut by 2 bases and J by 7 bases, with 9 bases left in between. Germline CDR1 is SQVTM and CDR2 is ANQGSEA. CDR3 amino acids: CSVEKRRNEQFF. CDR3 sequence (DNA): TGCAGCGTTGAAAAGCGGAGGAATGAGCAGTTCTTC.

This clonotype was seen a handful of times. The chain couples TRBV6-2 or TRBV6-3 to TRBJ2-3; 12 bases map to TRBD2. CDR3 length: 15 residues. The germline V gene has CDR1 MNHEY and CDR2 SVGEGT. J was trimmed by 3 bases and V by 4 bases; bases with no gene match: 2. The CDR3 bases are TGTGCCAGCAGTTGGACTAGCGGGGATACAGATACGCAGTATTTT. This gives the protein CASSWTSGDTDTQYF.

The rearrangement links TRBV5-1 to TRBJ2-7, with D perhaps given as TRBD1 or TRBD2 (5 bases each). CDR3 length: 13 residues. Trimming stripped 2 bases from V and 6 bases from J, with 12 bases between. CDR1 SGHRS and CDR2 YFSETQ come from the germline V gene. CDR3 residues: CASSLWTGAEQYV. The CDR3 coding sequence is TGCGCCAGCAGCTTATGGACCGGGGCCGAGCAGTACGTC.

V gene TRBV7-6 combines with J gene TRBJ2-3, with 10 bases fitting TRBD2. V lost 1 base, J lost 3 bases, and 7 bases stayed unmatched. Germline V lookup: CDR1 SGHVS, CDR2 FNYEAQ. The CDR3 loop spans 17 amino acids. CDR3 in DNA: TGTGCCAGCAGCTTAGGGGCTAGCGGGGGAGCTACAGATACGCAGTATTTT. The encoded protein is CASSLGASGGATDTQYF.

The gene calls are TRBV5-1 and TRBJ1-2; a weak D match, TRBD1 (5 bases). Looked up from germline, CDR1 is SGHRS and CDR2 is YFSETQ. The CDR3 covers 20 residues. V was trimmed by 2 bases and J by 0 bases, leaving 26 bases between them. CDR3 residues: CASSFRNNIDLSTANYGYTF. As DNA, the CDR3 is TGCGCCAGCAGCTTTCGAAACAACATCGACTTGTCGACAGCTAACTATGGCTACACCTTC. Full variable domain (remainder filled in from reference TRBV5-1 and TRBJ1-2): KAGVTQTPRYLIKTRGQQVTLSCSPISGHRSVSWYQQTPGQGLQFLFEYFSETQRNKGNFPGRFSGRQFSNSRSEMNVSTLELGDSALYLCASSFRNNIDLSTANYGYTFGSGTRLTVV.

This clonotype was seen more than once but under ten times. V usage is TRBV4-1 and J usage is TRBJ2-7; D remains ambiguous. Germline V gene sequence: CDR1 MGHRA, CDR2 YSYEKL. This CDR3 is built from 12 residues. The V end lost 0 bases, the J end lost 7 bases, and 7 bases lay between the germline ends. The DNA of the CDR3 is TGCGCCAGCAGCCAAGAAGGCGGTGAGCAGTACTTC. Translated: CASSQEGGEQYF.

The chain carries TRBV6-2 or TRBV6-3 and TRBJ2-7; possibly TRBD1 for D (6 bases). This CDR3 spans 13 amino acids. V gave up 5 bases and J gave up 5 bases, with 13 bases separating them. Germline CDR1 is MNHEY and CDR2 is SVGEGT. CDR3 in amino acids: CASSTLQGHEQYF. In nucleotides, the CDR3 is TGTGCCAGCAGTACCCTACAGGGCCACGAGCAGTACTTC.